The 16 T cell receptor beta chains presented below share a single source sample, sequenced in a study of identifying expanded T cells in peripheral blood. This table comes from immunoSEQ multiplex PCR, and its TCRdb copy is limited to in-frame clones, with some not included. The sample contains tens of thousands of clones, approximately 90% of which appear only once. Sequenced material: blood. Receptors were obtained from a person aged 18 to 70 in good health.

This chain uses TRBV6-4 with TRBJ1-1; D might be TRBD1 (5 bases). The CDR3 consists of 17 residues. Germline CDR1 is MRHNA and CDR2 is SNTAGT. Trimming removed 6 bases from V and 0 bases from J, with 20 bases in between. The CDR3 DNA reads as TGTGCCAGCAGAACGGACCGGGACGGCAGTATGAACACTGAAGCTTTCTTT. As protein: CASRTDRDGSMNTEAFF.

V usage is TRBV7-9 and J usage is TRBJ2-5; D not resolved. Germline V gene lookup returns CDR1 SEHNR and CDR2 FQNEAQ (reference sequence). V was trimmed by 5 bases and J by 2 bases, leaving 12 bases between them. The CDR3 spans 14 residues. CDR3 residues: CASSRYSLQETQYF. Written as DNA, the CDR3 is TGTGCCAGCAGCCGTTACTCGTTACAAGAGACCCAGTACTTC.

The chain is built from TRBV6-5 and TRBJ1-5, with 11 bases lining up with TRBD1. The CDR3 is 15 residues long. V dropped 2 bases and J dropped 14; count of bases not matched to a gene: 11. CDR1 and CDR2 from the germline V gene are MNHEY and SVGAGI. CDR3 protein: CASSYRRDRGSGEHF. CDR3 nucleotide sequence: TGTGCCAGCAGTTACCGACGGGACAGGGGGTCCGGGGAGCATTTT.

J is TRBJ1-6 and V is TRBV10-3; 7 bases map to TRBD1. J lost 10 bases, V lost 6 bases, and 6 bases had no gene match. Germline V gives CDR1 ENHRY, CDR2 SYGVKD. CDR3 size: 13 residues. The CDR3 loop reads CAIRTGARSPLHF. CDR3 bases: TGTGCCATCAGAACAGGGGCCCGATCACCCCTCCACTTT.

V and J are TRBV30 and TRBJ2-5; possible D gene TRBD1, 5 bases. The germline gives CDR1 GTSNPN, CDR2 SVGIG (reference sequence). CDR3 length: 14 residues. V lost 0 bases and J lost 2, with 10 bases in between. CDR3 protein: CAWSVWTSQETQYF. The CDR3 nucleotides are TGTGCCTGGAGTGTATGGACATCACAAGAGACCCAGTACTTC.

The rearrangement uses TRBV18 and TRBJ2-1, with 7 bases aligning to TRBD1. The CDR3 contains 17 residues. From germline, CDR1 is KGHSH and CDR2 LQKENI. V shed 0 bases, J shed 2 bases, and the junction held 7 bases outside the gene matches. CDR3 loop: CASSPPQGRGTYNEQFF. DNA of the CDR3: TGTGCCAGCTCACCACCGCAGGGCAGGGGGACCTACAATGAGCAGTTCTTC.

V is TRBV11-2 and J is TRBJ2-7; D is unresolved. Germline CDR1 and CDR2: SGHAT and FQNNGV. Trimming pared 5 bases from V and 2 bases from J, leaving 1 base between. The CDR3 runs 10 residues. The CDR3 region has the DNA TGTGCCAGCAGCCCCTACGAGCAGTACTTC. Translation: CASSPYEQYF.

The rearrangement uses TRBV7-2 and TRBJ2-7; 7 positions match TRBD1. The CDR3 has 15 amino acids. CDR1 and CDR2 from the germline V gene are SGHTA and FQGNSA. J gave up 1 base and V 3 bases, and 6 bases lay outside the gene matches. The CDR3 DNA reads as TGTGCCAGCAGCTTTACAGGGGCGACATCCTACGAGCAGTACTTC. It yields the protein CASSFTGATSYEQYF.

The chain has TRBV11-2 and TRBJ2-7; 7 nucleotides line up with TRBD1. After removal of 5 bases from V and 5 bases from J, the junction contained 3 bases not matched to a gene. The CDR3 is made up of 12 amino acids. The germline gives CDR1 SGHAT, CDR2 FQNNGV. The CDR3 protein is CASSLTGDEQYF. The CDR3 bases are TGTGCCAGCAGCCTCACAGGGGACGAGCAGTACTTC.

This chain connects TRBV10-3 to TRBJ2-7, with 7 bases matching TRBD2. This CDR3 has 14 amino acids. Germline CDR1 is ENHRY and CDR2 is SYGVKD. V lost 8 bases and J lost 0; bases outside the gene matches: 7. CDR3 amino acids: CAIQSSGDSYEQYF. In DNA, the CDR3 is TGTGCCATCCAGTCTAGCGGTGACTCCTACGAGCAGTACTTC.

The CDR3 protein is CASSLGQGNYGYTF. The CDR3, as DNA: TGTGCCAGCAGCTTGGGACAGGGAAACTATGGCTACACCTTC. The chain joins TRBV5-4 to TRBJ1-2; 7 bases align to TRBD1. The CDR3 spans 14 residues. From germline, CDR1 is SGHNT and CDR2 YYREEE (reference sequence). V lost 0 bases and J lost 2; bases outside the gene matches: 1.

DNA for the CDR3: TGCGCCAGCAGCTTACACCAAACGAGGGCTGGGGCCAACGTCCTGACTTTC. It encodes CASSLHQTRAGANVLTF. The chain employs TRBV5-1 and TRBJ2-6; possibly TRBD2 for D (5 bases). V shed 2 bases and J shed 2 bases, with 14 bases lying between them. The CDR3 has 17 amino acids. In germline, CDR1 is SGHRS, CDR2 YFSETQ. The full variable domain, in which reference TRBV5-1 and TRBJ2-6 provide the parts outside the CDR3, is KAGVTQTPRYLIKTRGQQVTLSCSPISGHRSVSWYQQTPGQGLQFLFEYFSETQRNKGNFPGRFSGRQFSNSRSEMNVSTLELGDSALYLCASSLHQTRAGANVLTFGAGSRLTVL.

In this sample, this clone turned up once. The J gene is TRBJ1-3, the V gene TRBV28; D remains unclear. CDR3 size: 15 residues. The germline V gene encodes CDR1 MDHEN and CDR2 SYDVKM. V shed 5 bases and J shed 0 bases, with 11 bases lying between them. In DNA form, the CDR3 reads TGTGCCAGCAGTCGTTCGGGCAGCTCTGGAAACACCATATATTTT. Its translation is CASSRSGSSGNTIYF.

The J gene is TRBJ1-6, the V gene TRBV19; possibly TRBD1 for D (5 bases). CDR3 length: 18 residues. The germline CDR1 and CDR2 sequences are LNHDA and SQIVND (reference sequence). The V end lost 3 bases, the J end lost 0 bases, and 15 bases lay between the germline ends. The CDR3: CASSIEGPSSSYNSPLHF. CDR3 coding DNA: TGTGCCAGTAGTATCGAGGGACCTTCGAGCTCCTATAATTCACCCCTCCACTTT.

The chain recombines TRBV7-2 with TRBJ1-6; D is undetermined. Trimming removed 4 bases at V and 7 bases at J, with 20 bases between. The CDR3 totals 17 residues. Germline V gene sequence: CDR1 SGHTA, CDR2 FQGNSA. CDR3: CASSSNLGYSANSPLHF. The CDR3 DNA reads as TGTGCCAGCAGCTCTAACCTGGGATATTCGGCGAATTCACCCCTCCACTTT.

J is TRBJ2-7 and V is TRBV30; the match to TRBD1 covers 11 bases. The ends lost 8 bases at V and 2 bases at J; junction bases unmatched: 8. The CDR3 consists of 14 residues. Germline CDR1 reads GTSNPN; CDR2 reads SVGIG (reference sequence). CDR3 DNA: TGTGCCCTCGAGGGGGACAGGGGGACCTACGAGCAGTACTTC. Its protein product is CALEGDRGTYEQYF.